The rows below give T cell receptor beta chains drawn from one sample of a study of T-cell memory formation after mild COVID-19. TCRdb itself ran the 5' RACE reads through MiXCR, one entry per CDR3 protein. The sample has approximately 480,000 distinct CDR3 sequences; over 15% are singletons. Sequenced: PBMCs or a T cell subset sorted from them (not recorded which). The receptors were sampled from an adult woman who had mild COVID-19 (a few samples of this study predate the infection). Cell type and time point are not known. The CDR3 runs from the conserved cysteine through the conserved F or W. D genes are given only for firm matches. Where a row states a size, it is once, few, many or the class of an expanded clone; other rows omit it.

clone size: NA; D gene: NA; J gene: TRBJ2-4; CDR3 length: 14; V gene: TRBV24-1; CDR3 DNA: TGTGCCACCAGTGACCGGGATCCAAGGAACATTCAGTACTTC; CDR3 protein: CATSDRDPRNIQYF
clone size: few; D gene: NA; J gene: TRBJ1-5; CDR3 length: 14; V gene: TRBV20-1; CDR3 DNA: TGCAGTGCTAGTACAATAGGGAGCAATCAGCCCCAGCATTTT; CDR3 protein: CSASTIGSNQPQHF
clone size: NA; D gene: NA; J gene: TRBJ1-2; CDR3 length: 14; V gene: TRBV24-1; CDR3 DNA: TGTGCCACCAGTGATTTGGGCAGTAACTATGGCTACACCTTC; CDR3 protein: CATSDLGSNYGYTF
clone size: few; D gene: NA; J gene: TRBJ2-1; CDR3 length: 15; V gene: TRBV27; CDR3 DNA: TGTGCCAGCAGTTTACGACTAGGAGACTACAATGAGCAGTTCTTC; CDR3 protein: CASSLRLGDYNEQFF
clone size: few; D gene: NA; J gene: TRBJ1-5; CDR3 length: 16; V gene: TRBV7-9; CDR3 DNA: TGTGCCAGCAGCCGATCCGGACAGATTAGCAATCAGCCCCAGCATTTT; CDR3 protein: CASSRSGQISNQPQHF
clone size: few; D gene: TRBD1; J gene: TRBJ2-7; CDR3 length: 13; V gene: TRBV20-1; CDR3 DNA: TGCAGTGCTAGGGATGGACAGGCCCACGAGCAGTACTTC; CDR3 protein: CSARDGQAHEQYF
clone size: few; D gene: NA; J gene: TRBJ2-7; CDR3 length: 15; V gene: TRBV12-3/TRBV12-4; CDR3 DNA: TGTGCCAGCAGCTACGACAGGCCTAGCTCCTACGAGCAGTACTTC; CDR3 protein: CASSYDRPSSYEQYF
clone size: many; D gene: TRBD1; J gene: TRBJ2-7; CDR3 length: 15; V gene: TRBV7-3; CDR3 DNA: TGTGCCAGCAGCTTAAGCGGGACAGGGCAATACGAGCAGTACTTC; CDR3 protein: CASSLSGTGQYEQYF
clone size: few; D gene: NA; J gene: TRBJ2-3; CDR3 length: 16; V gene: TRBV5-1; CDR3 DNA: TGCGCCAGCACCAAAATGGGACTTTTAAGCACAGATACGCAGTATTTT; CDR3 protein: CASTKMGLLSTDTQYF
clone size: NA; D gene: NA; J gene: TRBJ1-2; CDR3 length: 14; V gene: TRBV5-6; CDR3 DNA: TGTGCCAGCAGCTTGTCCCCGGGGACGAATGGCTACACCTTC; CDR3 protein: CASSLSPGTNGYTF
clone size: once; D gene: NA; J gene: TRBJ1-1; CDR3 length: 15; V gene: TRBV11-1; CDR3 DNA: TGTGCCAGCAGTCGGATGGACGTAGTGAACACTGAAGCTTTCTTT; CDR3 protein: CASSRMDVVNTEAFF
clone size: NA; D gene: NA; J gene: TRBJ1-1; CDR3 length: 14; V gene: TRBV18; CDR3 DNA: TGTGCCAGCTCACCCGGGAGGGGCGAAGCTGAAGCTTTCTTT; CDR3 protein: CASSPGRGEAEAFF
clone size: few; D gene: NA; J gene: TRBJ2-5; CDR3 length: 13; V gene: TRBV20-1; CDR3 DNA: TGCAGTGCTAGACTCGGGGGCGGAGAGACCCAGTACTTC; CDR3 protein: CSARLGGGETQYF
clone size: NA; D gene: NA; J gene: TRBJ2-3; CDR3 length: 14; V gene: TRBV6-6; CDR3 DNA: TGTGCCAGCAGTTACGGGATGAACACAGATACGCAGTATTTT; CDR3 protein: CASSYGMNTDTQYF
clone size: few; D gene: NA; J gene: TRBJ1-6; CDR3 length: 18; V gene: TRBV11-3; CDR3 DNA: TGTGCCAGCAGCATTCCTCCCTCCCAAAGATTATCGGATTCACCCCTCCACTTT; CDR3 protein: CASSIPPSQRLSDSPLHF
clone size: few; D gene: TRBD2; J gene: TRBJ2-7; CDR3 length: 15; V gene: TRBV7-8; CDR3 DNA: TGTGCCAGCACAATCTCTAGCGGGAGATCCTACGAGCAGTACTTC; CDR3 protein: CASTISSGRSYEQYF
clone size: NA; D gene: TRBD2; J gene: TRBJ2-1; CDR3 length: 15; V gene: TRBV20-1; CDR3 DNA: TGCAGTGCTAGAGTCCGGGGGGGGCCTTACAATGAGCAGTTCTTC; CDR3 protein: CSARVRGGPYNEQFF
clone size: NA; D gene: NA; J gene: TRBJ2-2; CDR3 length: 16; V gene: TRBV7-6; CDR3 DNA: TGTGCCAGCAGCTTAGAGATGGGTCCTTGGGGCGGGGAGCTGTTTTTT; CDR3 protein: CASSLEMGPWGGELFF
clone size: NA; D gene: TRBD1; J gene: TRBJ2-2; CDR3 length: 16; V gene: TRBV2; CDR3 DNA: TGTGCCAGCAGTGATTCGCAGGGGGCTCCCACCGGGGAGCTGTTTTTT; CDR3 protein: CASSDSQGAPTGELFF
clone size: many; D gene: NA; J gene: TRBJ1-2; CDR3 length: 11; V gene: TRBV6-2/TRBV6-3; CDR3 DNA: TGTGCCAGCAGTGTCAACTATGGCTACACCTTC; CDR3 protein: CASSVNYGYTF
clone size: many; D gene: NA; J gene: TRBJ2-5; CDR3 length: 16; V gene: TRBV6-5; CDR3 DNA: TGTGCCAGCAGTTACTCGGGTTCAATAGAGGAAGAGACCCAGTACTTC; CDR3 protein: CASSYSGSIEEETQYF
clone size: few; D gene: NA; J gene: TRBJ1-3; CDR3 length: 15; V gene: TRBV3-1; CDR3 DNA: TGTGCCAGCAGCCAAGATGTCTTAGGGGGAAACACCATATATTTT; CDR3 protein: CASSQDVLGGNTIYF
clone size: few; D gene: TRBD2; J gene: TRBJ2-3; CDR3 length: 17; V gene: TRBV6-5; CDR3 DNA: TGTGCCAGCAGACCATCACTAGCGAGAGGAGGCACAGATACGCAGTATTTT; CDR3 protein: CASRPSLARGGTDTQYF